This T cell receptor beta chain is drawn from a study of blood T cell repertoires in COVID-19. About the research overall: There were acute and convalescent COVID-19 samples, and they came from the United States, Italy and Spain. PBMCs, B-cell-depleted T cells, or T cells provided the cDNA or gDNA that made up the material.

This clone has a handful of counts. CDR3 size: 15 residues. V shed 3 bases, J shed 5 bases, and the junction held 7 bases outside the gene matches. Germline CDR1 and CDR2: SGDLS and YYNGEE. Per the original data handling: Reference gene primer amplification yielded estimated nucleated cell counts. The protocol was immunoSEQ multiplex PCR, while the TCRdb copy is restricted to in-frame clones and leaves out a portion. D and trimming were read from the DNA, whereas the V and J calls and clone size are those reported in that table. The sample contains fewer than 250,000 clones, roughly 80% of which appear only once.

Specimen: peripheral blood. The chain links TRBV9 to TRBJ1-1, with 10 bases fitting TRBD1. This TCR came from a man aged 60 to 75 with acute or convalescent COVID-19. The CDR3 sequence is CASSEDRGRRTEAFF. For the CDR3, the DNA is TGTGCCAGCAGCGAGGACAGGGGGAGAAGGACTGAAGCTTTCTTT.